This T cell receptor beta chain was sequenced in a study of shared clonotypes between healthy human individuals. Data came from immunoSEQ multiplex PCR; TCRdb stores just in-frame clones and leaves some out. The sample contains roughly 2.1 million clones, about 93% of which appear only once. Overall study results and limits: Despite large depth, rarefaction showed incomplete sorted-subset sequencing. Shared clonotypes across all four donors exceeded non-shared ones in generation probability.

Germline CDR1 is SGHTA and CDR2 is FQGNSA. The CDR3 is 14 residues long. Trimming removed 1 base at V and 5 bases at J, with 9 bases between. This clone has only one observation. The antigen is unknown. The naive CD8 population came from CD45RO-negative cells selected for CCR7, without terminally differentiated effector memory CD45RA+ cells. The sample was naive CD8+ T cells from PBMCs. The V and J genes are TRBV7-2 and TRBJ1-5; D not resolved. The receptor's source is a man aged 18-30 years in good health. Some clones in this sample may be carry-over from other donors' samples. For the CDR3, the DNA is TGTGCCAGCAGCTTAGACAGAAGGTATCAGCCCCAGCATTTT. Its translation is CASSLDRRYQPQHF.